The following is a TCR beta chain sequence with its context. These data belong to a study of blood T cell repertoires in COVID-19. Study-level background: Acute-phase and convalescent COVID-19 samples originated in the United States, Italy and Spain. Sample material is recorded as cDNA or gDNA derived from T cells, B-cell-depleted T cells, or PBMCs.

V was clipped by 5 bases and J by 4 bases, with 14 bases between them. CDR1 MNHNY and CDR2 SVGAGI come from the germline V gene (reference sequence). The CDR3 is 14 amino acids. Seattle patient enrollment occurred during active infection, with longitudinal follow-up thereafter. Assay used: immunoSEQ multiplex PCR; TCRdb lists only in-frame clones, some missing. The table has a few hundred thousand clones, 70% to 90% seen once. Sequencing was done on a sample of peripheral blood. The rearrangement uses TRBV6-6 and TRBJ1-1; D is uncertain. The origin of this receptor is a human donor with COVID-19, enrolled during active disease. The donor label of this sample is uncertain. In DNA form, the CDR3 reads TGTGCCAGCAGTCCGAGGGCATCCTTCACTGAAGCTTTCTTT. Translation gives CASSPRASFTEAFF.